Listed below are T cell receptor beta chains from one sample, sequenced in a study of patients and donors after allogeneic stem cell transplantation. TCRdb re-called the RT-PCR reads with MiXCR, one entry per CDR3 protein. The data contain under 200,000 distinct CDR3 sequences, approximately 31% of them singletons. The sequencing input was blood, either unsorted or a sorted T cell fraction (not recorded which). These receptors were taken from a human donor who was either an allogeneic HSCT recipient or a stem cell or donor lymphocyte infusion donor (not recorded which). It is not recorded whose cells these are; they may come from a transplant donor. Each CDR3 is given with its conserved first and last residue. A D gene is named only where the DNA matches it firmly. A clone size is listed for some rows: how often the clone was seen (once, few, many), or a class if it is expanded.

CDR3 protein: CAISPGGYGYTF
CDR3 DNA: TGTGCCATTTCTCCGGGAGGCTATGGCTACACCTTC
V gene: TRBV10-3
clone size: many
CDR3 length: 12
J gene: TRBJ1-2
D gene: -

CDR3 protein: CASSGTDRVTEAFF
CDR3 DNA: TGTGCCAGCAGTGGAACGGACAGAGTTACTGAAGCTTTCTTT
V gene: TRBV4-2
clone size: -
CDR3 length: 14
J gene: TRBJ1-1
D gene: -

CDR3 protein: CASSLGDRGNIQYF
CDR3 DNA: TGCGCCAGCAGCTTGGGGGACAGGGGCAACATTCAGTACTTC
V gene: TRBV5-1
clone size: -
CDR3 length: 14
J gene: TRBJ2-4
D gene: TRBD1

CDR3 protein: CASSSGGASYNEQFF
CDR3 DNA: TGTGCCAGCAGTTCAGGGGGGGCGTCCTACAATGAGCAGTTCTTC
V gene: TRBV2
clone size: many
CDR3 length: 15
J gene: TRBJ2-1
D gene: -

CDR3 protein: CASSVGIRDRGGKNIQYF
CDR3 DNA: TGTGCCAGCAGCGTAGGAATCCGGGACAGGGGTGGCAAAAACATTCAGTACTTC
V gene: TRBV9
clone size: -
CDR3 length: 18
J gene: TRBJ2-4
D gene: TRBD1

CDR3 protein: CATSRDAANYGYTF
CDR3 DNA: TGTGCCACCAGCAGAGATGCGGCTAACTATGGCTACACCTTC
V gene: TRBV15
clone size: -
CDR3 length: 14
J gene: TRBJ1-2
D gene: -

CDR3 protein: CASSPGPGGPNQPQHF
CDR3 DNA: TGCGCCAGCAGCCCCGGGCCAGGGGGACCTAATCAGCCCCAGCATTTT
V gene: TRBV5-1
clone size: medium-sized
CDR3 length: 16
J gene: TRBJ1-5
D gene: TRBD1

CDR3 protein: CASSWSFYGYTF
CDR3 DNA: TGTGCCAGCAGCTGGTCATTCTATGGCTACACCTTC
V gene: TRBV5-6
clone size: few
CDR3 length: 12
J gene: TRBJ1-2
D gene: -

CDR3 protein: CSVPQEPFYNEQFF
CDR3 DNA: TGCAGCGTCCCCCAGGAACCTTTCTACAATGAGCAGTTCTTC
V gene: TRBV29-1
clone size: -
CDR3 length: 14
J gene: TRBJ2-1
D gene: -

CDR3 protein: CASSQPPGQGFAPQHF
CDR3 DNA: TGCGCCAGCAGCCAGCCTCCGGGACAGGGATTCGCGCCCCAGCATTTT
V gene: TRBV4-1
clone size: few
CDR3 length: 16
J gene: TRBJ1-5
D gene: TRBD1

CDR3 protein: CSTFQLAEDNEQFF
CDR3 DNA: TGCAGTACTTTCCAACTAGCAGAGGACAATGAGCAGTTCTTC
V gene: TRBV20-1
clone size: few
CDR3 length: 14
J gene: TRBJ2-1
D gene: -

CDR3 protein: CASSIGSGSSYNEQFF
CDR3 DNA: TGTGCCAGTAGTATAGGCAGCGGGAGCTCCTACAATGAGCAGTTCTTC
V gene: TRBV19
clone size: few
CDR3 length: 16
J gene: TRBJ2-1
D gene: TRBD2

CDR3 protein: CASSPPDGRGYTF
CDR3 DNA: TGTGCCAGCAGCCCCCCGGATGGCCGGGGCTACACCTTC
V gene: TRBV7-9
clone size: many
CDR3 length: 13
J gene: TRBJ1-2
D gene: -

CDR3 protein: CSATTSTRGDHHTEAFF
CDR3 DNA: TGCAGTGCTACCACATCCACCCGGGGGGATCATCACACTGAAGCTTTCTTT
V gene: TRBV20-1
clone size: -
CDR3 length: 17
J gene: TRBJ1-1
D gene: -

CDR3 protein: CASSKRGGTDTQYF
CDR3 DNA: TGTGCCAGCAGCAAGCGGGGAGGCACAGATACGCAGTATTTT
V gene: TRBV7-9
clone size: -
CDR3 length: 14
J gene: TRBJ2-3
D gene: TRBD2

CDR3 protein: CASSRTESNTEAFF
CDR3 DNA: TGTGCCAGCAGCCGAACGGAGTCGAACACTGAAGCTTTCTTT
V gene: TRBV7-9
clone size: -
CDR3 length: 14
J gene: TRBJ1-1
D gene: -

CDR3 protein: CASSLVGPGGFETQYF
CDR3 DNA: TGTGCCAGCAGCTTAGTTGGCCCGGGGGGCTTCGAGACCCAGTACTTC
V gene: TRBV7-6
clone size: -
CDR3 length: 16
J gene: TRBJ2-5
D gene: -

CDR3 protein: CASSHTQTQYF
CDR3 DNA: TGTGCCAGCAGCCACACCCAGACCCAGTACTTC
V gene: TRBV6-2/TRBV6-3
clone size: -
CDR3 length: 11
J gene: TRBJ2-5
D gene: -

CDR3 protein: CASSLRGLEGTGYTF
CDR3 DNA: TGTGCCAGCAGCTTACGTGGGCTAGAGGGGACTGGCTACACCTTC
V gene: TRBV7-9
clone size: many
CDR3 length: 15
J gene: TRBJ1-2
D gene: -

CDR3 protein: CASSRYRATNEKLFF
CDR3 DNA: TGTGCCAGCAGCCGGTACAGGGCTACTAATGAAAAACTGTTTTTT
V gene: TRBV11-2
clone size: -
CDR3 length: 15
J gene: TRBJ1-4
D gene: -

CDR3 protein: CASSHEAVGGSEKLFF
CDR3 DNA: TGTGCCAGCAGCCACGAGGCTGTAGGGGGCAGTGAAAAACTGTTTTTT
V gene: TRBV25-1
clone size: -
CDR3 length: 16
J gene: TRBJ1-4
D gene: TRBD1

CDR3 protein: CATSRTGGGYTF
CDR3 DNA: TGTGCCACCAGCAGAACAGGGGGCGGCTACACCTTC
V gene: TRBV15
clone size: few
CDR3 length: 12
J gene: TRBJ1-2
D gene: TRBD1

CDR3 protein: CASSYDALAGHYEQYF
CDR3 DNA: TGTGCCAGCAGTTACGACGCTCTAGCGGGCCACTACGAGCAGTACTTC
V gene: TRBV6-2/TRBV6-3
clone size: -
CDR3 length: 16
J gene: TRBJ2-7
D gene: TRBD2

CDR3 protein: CSARDPNQGVGKLFF
CDR3 DNA: TGCAGTGCTAGAGATCCCAACCAGGGAGTAGGAAAACTGTTTTTT
V gene: TRBV20-1
clone size: -
CDR3 length: 15
J gene: TRBJ1-4
D gene: -

CDR3 protein: CASSFRVGNEQFF
CDR3 DNA: TGTGCCAGCAGTTTTCGGGTCGGCAATGAGCAGTTCTTC
V gene: TRBV12-3/TRBV12-4
clone size: few
CDR3 length: 13
J gene: TRBJ2-1
D gene: -

CDR3 protein: CASSVQGSNNEQFF
CDR3 DNA: TGTGCCAGCAGCGTCCAGGGTTCAAACAATGAGCAGTTCTTC
V gene: TRBV9
clone size: -
CDR3 length: 14
J gene: TRBJ2-1
D gene: -

CDR3 protein: CAISAAWAGETQYF
CDR3 DNA: TGTGCCATCAGTGCCGCTTGGGCAGGAGAGACCCAGTACTTC
V gene: TRBV10-3
clone size: -
CDR3 length: 14
J gene: TRBJ2-5
D gene: -

CDR3 protein: CASSLGRANTEAFF
CDR3 DNA: TGCGCCAGCAGCTTGGGCAGGGCGAACACTGAAGCTTTCTTT
V gene: TRBV5-6
clone size: many
CDR3 length: 14
J gene: TRBJ1-1
D gene: -

CDR3 protein: CASSLYHGLAGTGELFF
CDR3 DNA: TGTGCCAGCAGCCTGTACCACGGGCTGGCGGGAACCGGGGAGCTGTTTTTT
V gene: TRBV7-9
clone size: few
CDR3 length: 17
J gene: TRBJ2-2
D gene: -

CDR3 protein: CARSESTGVYEQYF
CDR3 DNA: TGCGCCAGAAGTGAGTCGACAGGGGTCTACGAGCAGTACTTC
V gene: TRBV10-1
clone size: -
CDR3 length: 14
J gene: TRBJ2-7
D gene: TRBD1

CDR3 protein: CASSLLAGTHNEQFF
CDR3 DNA: TGTGCCAGCAGCTTACTAGCGGGAACTCACAATGAGCAGTTCTTC
V gene: TRBV7-3
clone size: -
CDR3 length: 15
J gene: TRBJ2-1
D gene: TRBD2

CDR3 protein: CAARMAAGEKLFF
CDR3 DNA: TGTGCCGCTCGGATGGCGGCGGGTGAAAAACTGTTTTTT
V gene: TRBV18
clone size: few
CDR3 length: 13
J gene: TRBJ1-4
D gene: -

CDR3 protein: CASSLVSNEQFF
CDR3 DNA: TGCGCCAGCAGCTTAGTGAGTAATGAGCAGTTCTTC
V gene: TRBV5-1
clone size: few
CDR3 length: 12
J gene: TRBJ2-1
D gene: -

CDR3 protein: CASSQDADVVLYEQYF
CDR3 DNA: TGTGCCAGCAGCCAAGATGCGGACGTGGTCCTCTACGAGCAGTACTTC
V gene: TRBV4-2
clone size: -
CDR3 length: 16
J gene: TRBJ2-7
D gene: -

CDR3 protein: CASSLGSVQHF
CDR3 DNA: TGTGCCAGCAGTTTAGGGTCGGTCCAGCATTTT
V gene: TRBV12-3/TRBV12-4
clone size: -
CDR3 length: 11
J gene: TRBJ1-5
D gene: -